Presented here are 29 T cell receptor beta chains from one specimen sequenced in a study of T cell repertoires in cytomegalovirus infection. TCRdb re-called the reads with MiXCR, one entry per CDR3 protein. This table has roughly 570,000 distinct CDR3 sequences, approximately 40% appearing once. The antigens of these receptors remain unknown. The input for sequencing was cultured PBMCs, taken from culture after CMV antigen stimulation. The source of these receptors is a human donor in good health (CMV status not recorded). Some clones in this sample may be carry-over from other donors' samples.

This chain joins TRBV27 and TRBJ2-7, with 8 nucleotides matching TRBD2. Germline-derived CDR1 and CDR2 are MNHEY and SMNVEV (reference sequence). After removal of 8 bases from V and 6 bases from J, the junction contained 6 bases not matched to a gene. The CDR3 has 12 amino acids. The CDR3: CASARGAGEQYF. CDR3 nucleotides: TGTGCCAGCGCGCGGGGGGCCGGCGAGCAGTACTTC.

This clonotype was counted between two and nine times. The chain recombines TRBV7-9 with TRBJ1-2; D unclear. This CDR3 has 14 residues. The germline CDR1 and CDR2 sequences are SEHNR and FQNEAQ (reference sequence). The V gene lost 2 bases and the J gene lost 2 bases, with 9 bases spanning the gap. DNA for the CDR3: TGTGCCAGCAGCTTATTCGTACGGAACTATGGCTACACCTTC. Its protein is CASSLFVRNYGYTF.

About this clonotype: This clone may be a read error of a much larger clone one base away. This chain uses TRBV6-4 with TRBJ2-1, with 12 bases matching TRBD2. Germline CDR1 and CDR2: MRHNA and SNTAGT. V lost 6 bases, J lost 7 bases, and 4 bases stayed unmatched. The CDR3 runs 14 residues. The DNA for the CDR3 is TGTGCCAGCAGCCGGACTAGCGGGACGAATGAGCAGTTCTTC. This sequence encodes CASSRTSGTNEQFF.

The chain links TRBV27 to TRBJ1-3, with 7 bases that match TRBD1. The germline CDR1 and CDR2 sequences are MNHEY and SMNVEV (reference sequence). The CDR3 is 16 amino acids. V lost 5 bases to trimming and J lost 3 bases; unmatched junction nucleotides: 10. The CDR3 DNA reads as TGTGCCAGCAGTCCCTACAGGGGCCGGAGTGGAAACACCATATATTTT. Encoded protein: CASSPYRGRSGNTIYF.

The chain carries TRBV2 and TRBJ1-2, with 12 positions matching TRBD1. The V and J ends lost 8 bases and 8 bases, in that order; junction bases with no gene match: 9. This CDR3 has 14 residues. The germline V gene has CDR1 SNHLY and CDR2 FYNNEI. CDR3 protein: CASPLRDRGRGYTF. The DNA for the CDR3 is TGTGCCAGCCCGCTCAGGGACAGGGGGCGAGGCTACACCTTC.

This clonotype has a handful of counts. This rearrangement joins TRBV2 to TRBJ1-2, with 7 bases fitting TRBD1. This CDR3 comprises 12 residues. Trimming cost V 6 bases and J 4 bases; bases outside gene matches: 2. The germline V gene encodes CDR1 SNHLY and CDR2 FYNNEI. The CDR3 region has the DNA TGTGCCAGCAGGGGACAGTCCTATGGCTACACCTTC. Its protein is CASRGQSYGYTF.

The chain uses TRBV12-3 or TRBV12-4 and TRBJ1-6; D ambiguous. This CDR3 region has 13 residues. V lost 5 bases, J lost 15 bases, and 17 bases lay in between. CDR3: CASSAAIKLFLHF. For the CDR3, the DNA is TGTGCCAGCAGTGCAGCAATTAAGTTATTCCTCCACTTT.

This clonotype was counted a few times. The CDR3 nucleotides read TGTGCCAGCAGCTTAGTGGAAAGCTCGGGCGAGCAGTACTTC. It encodes CASSLVESSGEQYF. The chain recombines TRBV7-2 with TRBJ2-7; D is ambiguous. This CDR3 is built from 14 residues. Looked up from germline, CDR1 is SGHTA and CDR2 is FQGNSA. Trimming pared 1 base from V and 6 bases from J, leaving 13 bases between.

The chain uses TRBV6-1 and TRBJ2-5; 7 nucleotides agree with TRBD1. The CDR3 is 14 residues long. The trim removed 5 bases at V and 4 bases at J, leaving 7 bases unmatched. Per germline, CDR1 MNHNS and CDR2 SASEGT. The chain's CDR3 is CASSYTGVAETQYF. The CDR3, as DNA: TGTGCCAGCAGTTACACAGGGGTAGCAGAGACCCAGTACTTC.

This clonotype showed up just a few times. The chain is built from TRBV7-2 and TRBJ2-7; D assignment may be TRBD1 or TRBD2 (5 bases each). The CDR3 spans 15 residues. Germline V CDR1 and CDR2: SGHTA, FQGNSA. V was trimmed by 6 bases and J by 0 bases, leaving 15 bases between them. CDR3 sequence: CASSYYRGPSYEQYF. The CDR3 DNA follows: TGTGCCAGCAGTTATTATCGGGGCCCCTCCTACGAGCAGTACTTC.

The table lists this clonotype with a few counts. The chain uses TRBV7-2 and TRBJ2-1; 11 nucleotides align to TRBD2. Germline V CDR1 and CDR2: SGHTA, FQGNSA. V dropped 4 bases and J dropped 0; count of bases not matched to a gene: 5. The CDR3 covers 17 residues. CDR3: CASSSRLAGGSYNEQFF. The DNA of the CDR3 is TGTGCCAGCAGCTCCCGCCTAGCGGGGGGCTCCTACAATGAGCAGTTCTTC. Full variable domain (missing parts from reference TRBV7-2 and TRBJ2-1): GAGVSQSPSNKVTEKGKDVELRCDPISGHTALYWYRQSLGQGLEFLIYFQGNSAPDKSGLPSDRFSAERTGGSVSTLTIQRTQQEDSAVYLCASSSRLAGGSYNEQFFGPGTRLTVL.

This clonotype was observed a handful of times. V and J are TRBV7-2 and TRBJ2-1, with TRBD2 identical over 8 bases. J lost 8 bases, V lost 5 bases, and 20 bases had no gene match. The CDR3 extends over 18 amino acids. CDR1 is SGHTA, CDR2 FQGNSA, per germline. CDR3 in amino acids: CASSTPSPKRGQGYEQFF. CDR3 in DNA: TGTGCCAGCAGCACCCCGAGTCCAAAGCGGGGGCAAGGGTATGAGCAGTTCTTC.

V and J are TRBV5-4 and TRBJ2-1, with D maybe TRBD2 (6 bases). Germline values: CDR1 SGHNT, CDR2 YYREEE (reference sequence). The CDR3 runs 17 residues. The V end was cut by 0 bases, the J end by 3 bases, with 16 bases between. CDR3 DNA: TGTGCCAGCAGCTTGGGACGGGGGACTCCGCACTACAATGAGCAGTTCTTC. It yields the protein CASSLGRGTPHYNEQFF.

This clonotype was detected only a few times. CDR3 sequence: CASRTGLAGPDTQYF. For the CDR3, the DNA is TGTGCCAGCAGGACTGGACTAGCGGGACCAGATACGCAGTATTTT. The gene calls are TRBV7-2 and TRBJ2-3, with 12 bases fitting TRBD2. CDR1 is SGHTA, CDR2 FQGNSA, per germline. This CDR3 has 15 amino acids. V lost 6 bases and J lost 4; bases outside the gene matches: 5.

This clonotype was seen a few times. The V and J genes are TRBV7-6 and TRBJ2-7, with D unresolved. Germline values: CDR1 SGHVS, CDR2 FNYEAQ. The CDR3 sequence is 12 residues long. Trimming took 5 bases from V and 6 from J, leaving 11 bases between them. The CDR3 DNA is TGTGCCAGCAGCCCAGGACCTCGCGAGCAGTACTTC. Protein sequence: CASSPGPREQYF. The entire variable domain, with the rest obtained from reference TRBV7-6 and TRBJ2-7, is as follows: GAGVSQSPRYKVTKRGQDVALRCDPISGHVSLYWYRQALGQGPEFLTYFNYEAQQDKSGLPNDRFSAERPEGSISTLTIQRTEQRDSAMYRCASSPGPREQYFGPGTRLTVT.

The chain employs TRBV7-9 and TRBJ2-7, with D possibly being TRBD1 (6 bases). V was trimmed by 5 bases and J by 0 bases, leaving 14 bases between them. Germline CDR1 is SEHNR and CDR2 is FQNEAQ (reference sequence). There are 15 residues in the CDR3. The CDR3 loop is CASSLDRLSSYEQYF. The CDR3 DNA reads TGTGCCAGCAGCCTAGACAGGCTATCCTCCTACGAGCAGTACTTC.

This clonotype was seen a handful of times. The gene calls are TRBV4-3 and TRBJ2-2, with 12 bases matching TRBD2. The CDR3 has 18 residues. Germline trimming cut 3 bases from V and 1 base from J; bases unmatched to any gene: 6. Germline V gives CDR1 LGHNA, CDR2 YSLEER. The CDR3 loop is CASSQLLGLAGNTGELFF. CDR3 sequence (DNA): TGCGCCAGCAGCCAGCTGTTGGGACTAGCGGGGAACACCGGGGAGCTGTTTTTT.

About this clonotype itself: One end of the junction does not line up with germline, which may come from a read error. J is TRBJ2-3 and V is TRBV12-3 or TRBV12-4; 9 nucleotides align to TRBD2. The CDR3 length is 12 residues. The CDR3 reads CATGTSKDTQYF. The CDR3 nucleotides are TGTGCCACCGGGACTAGCAAAGATACGCAGTATTTT.

Note on this clonotype: Its ends do not fully match the called genes, so a read error is possible. V is TRBV7-6 and J is TRBJ2-1; 8 bases are a match to TRBD2. CDR1 SGHVS and CDR2 FNYEAQ come from the germline V gene. The CDR3 spans 15 residues. The CDR3 sequence is CASSVAGTPLYEQFF. CDR3 coding DNA: TGTGCCAGCAGCGTAGCGGGGACTCCCCTTTATGAGCAGTTCTTC.

This clonotype was counted a few times. CDR3 DNA sequence: TGTGCCAGTGAAACGGGATCCTACGAGCAGTACTTC. As protein: CASETGSYEQYF. The V and J genes are TRBV6-2 or TRBV6-3 and TRBJ2-7; possibly TRBD2 for D (5 bases). CDR1 and CDR2 (germline): MNHEY, SVGEGT. The CDR3 loop spans 12 amino acids. V was shortened by 9 bases and J by 1 base, with 10 bases between the two germline ends.

This chain uses TRBV7-8 with TRBJ2-3; a possible D gene is TRBD2 (6 bases). This CDR3 has 12 amino acids. Germline V gives CDR1 SGHVS, CDR2 FQNEAQ. The CDR3 sequence is CAAGLQTDTQYF. The CDR3 DNA reads as TGTGCAGCAGGACTACAGACCGATACGCAGTATTTT.

The V gene is TRBV7-9, the J gene TRBJ1-3; the D is unclear. Germline V CDR1 and CDR2: SEHNR, FQNEAQ (reference sequence). The CDR3 is 16 amino acids. V dropped 5 bases and J dropped 9 bases, with 23 bases sitting between them. CDR3 coding DNA: TGTGCCAGCAGCCGCTCCCCTATGGGGAAGGACGCCACCATATATTTT. Translating gives CASSRSPMGKDATIYF.

The J gene is TRBJ1-1, the V gene TRBV12-3 or TRBV12-4, with D uncertain. V was clipped by 5 bases and J by 5 bases, with 15 bases between them. The CDR3 has 14 residues. This CDR3 is CASSPKRHTTEAFF. CDR3 DNA: TGTGCCAGCAGTCCAAAAAGGCATACGACTGAAGCTTTCTTT.

This chain uses TRBV11-2 with TRBJ2-1; 7 positions match TRBD2. The CDR3 covers 14 residues. From germline, CDR1 is SGHAT and CDR2 FQNNGV. Germline trimming cut 8 bases from V and 2 bases from J; bases unmatched to any gene: 6. The CDR3 spells CASGRADPYNEQFF. CDR3 nucleotide sequence: TGTGCCAGCGGGAGGGCCGACCCCTACAATGAGCAGTTCTTC.

This clonotype has a handful of counts. The J gene is TRBJ2-3, the V gene TRBV7-8; TRBD2 is a possible D gene (5 bases). The CDR3 has 14 residues. V dropped 2 bases and J dropped 5 bases, with 11 bases sitting between them. Germline assignment: CDR1 SGHVS and CDR2 FQNEAQ. The DNA for the CDR3 is TGTGCCAGCAGCTTACTGGACTTCCGAGATACGCAGTATTTT. It translates to CASSLLDFRDTQYF.

A few counts support this clonotype. J is TRBJ2-7 and V is TRBV7-6, with no clear D. The V and J ends lost 5 bases and 5 bases respectively, with 10 bases between them. The germline V gene has CDR1 SGHVS and CDR2 FNYEAQ. The CDR3 totals 12 residues. The CDR3 loop reads CASSPVFDEQYF. The CDR3 nucleotides read TGTGCCAGCAGCCCCGTTTTTGACGAGCAGTACTTC.

The V and J genes are TRBV6-8 and TRBJ2-6; maybe TRBD1 (6 bases). The V end lost 3 bases, the J end lost 0 bases, and 9 bases lay between the germline ends. Germline V gives CDR1 MNHGY, CDR2 SAAAGT. The CDR3 runs to 16 residues. The CDR3, as DNA: TGTGCCAGCAGTTATGGACAGCCCTCTGGGGCCAACGTCCTGACTTTC. Translation: CASSYGQPSGANVLTF.

The sample holds many counts of this clonotype. The J gene is TRBJ2-6, the V gene TRBV7-2; D is undetermined. Germline values: CDR1 SGHTA, CDR2 FQGNSA. The CDR3 is 14 residues long. Trimming left V 3 bases short and J 0 bases short, with 3 bases between. The CDR3 is CASSLNSGANVLTF. CDR3 DNA sequence: TGTGCCAGCAGCTTGAACTCTGGGGCCAACGTCCTGACTTTC.

This sequence joins TRBV6-1 and TRBJ2-1, with a weak D call TRBD1 (5 bases). Germline V gene sequence: CDR1 MNHNS, CDR2 SASEGT. This CDR3 comprises 15 residues. V lost 1 base and J 6 bases, leaving 13 bases between the germline ends. This CDR3 reads CASSEEGWLGNEQFF. Here the CDR3 DNA reads TGTGCCAGCAGTGAAGAGGGGTGGCTTGGCAATGAGCAGTTCTTC.